This T cell receptor beta chain originates from a study of Ad26.COV2.S vaccination and SARS-CoV-2 variants (dated by TCRdb to 2020 to 2022). At the level of the whole study: The specificity and breadth of SARS-CoV-2-reactive T cell receptors after Ad26.COV2.S vaccination were assessed by TCRbeta repertoire sequencing. The TCR-sequenced set comprised about 30 samples: some 20 Ad26.COV2.S vaccine recipients, 5 placebo recipients and 8 SARS-CoV-2 convalescent individuals.

Study-wide findings and limitations: Vaccine and placebo recipients had similar non-spike TCR breadth, a finding consistent with the vaccine containing only spike. After vaccination, spike-specific CD8+ and CD4+ T cell responses were reported to show substantial breadth. Higher spike-specific TCR breadth was observed in Ad26.COV2.S recipients than in placebo recipients (P = 0.0014). It was noted by the authors that total T cell responses may have been underestimated by the TCR breadth and depth analyses.

The immunoSEQ Assay was used to sequence TCRbeta CDR3 regions. After extraction, genomic DNA underwent amplification by bias-controlled multiplex PCR, followed by high-throughput sequencing. Processing in the source paper ran as follows. To quantify the absolute abundance of every unique TCRbeta CDR3 region, sequences were collapsed and filtered. Usable DNA was measured by amplifying reference genes present in all nucleated cells, and TCRbeta template counts were normalized to that usable DNA to estimate T cell fraction. Repertoire TCRs were annotated as SARS-CoV-2-specific when V gene, CDR3 amino acid sequence and J gene were exactly matched to a known reactive TCR set. The reference SARS-CoV-2 TCR set was derived from MIRA and filtered for enrichment in COVID-19-positive ImmuneCODE repertoires, a step that removed public or cross-reactive TCRs. Based on the MIRA antigens, annotated TCRs were further analysed at the level of specific ORF or position within ORF. Breadth was defined as the number of annotated unique rearrangements divided by the total number of unique productive rearrangements, and depth was defined as the summed frequency of the annotated unique rearrangements. Group comparisons of TCR breadth used two-sided Wilcoxon rank-sum tests. The source is immuneACCESS, and TCRdb retained only in-frame sequences with V and J called. Part of the clones is not carried over; for the studies checked, unresolved V genes explain less than half of this, and the remainder is unexplained. V, J and clone size are taken as reported in that table, and D and trimming were inferred from the DNA itself. The sample records around 350,000 clones, about 90% of which are singletons. About 3.9% of the sample is in the top ten clones.

As for this clone: The antigen it binds to is not known. Nothing much larger sits one base from this clone, and base qualities are not available.

According to the study, the label for this sample's time point signals: individuals recovered from natural SARS-CoV-2 infection. The CDR3 has 14 amino acids, counting the end cysteine and phenylalanine. Just CDR3 DNA is preserved here, 42 bases in frame from base 1. The germline V gene supplies CDR1 MNHNS and CDR2 SASEGT. A distance of 13 bases separates the germline ends of V and J, which lose 1 base and 7 bases respectively. The source is a human donor who had recovered from COVID-19. The sequence links TRBV6-1 to TRBJ1-2; D gene: possibly TRBD1, on 6 matching bases. This specimen consisted of peripheral blood, obtained after recovery from COVID-19. For the CDR3, the sequence is CASSEDAGAPGYTF. At the DNA level, the sequence is TGTGCCAGCAGTGAAGATGCGGGGGCGCCTGGCTACACCTTC.